The present TCR beta chain was sequenced within a study of response to subunit inactivated influenza vaccine. Only a few counts were recorded for this clonotype. Its antigen is currently unknown. One entry per CDR3 protein results from TCRdb running MiXCR on the RT-PCR reads. The data show 450,000 to 700,000 distinct CDR3 sequences, 12% to 15% seen once. Study conclusions and caveats: Researchers suggested that each seasonal influenza vaccination recruits few new T cells.

The CDR3 is 13 residues long. CDR1 is DFQATT, CDR2 SNEGSKA, per germline (reference sequence). Trimming cost V 1 base and J 12 bases, with 13 bases left between them. The chain combines TRBV20-1 with TRBJ1-6; D might be TRBD1 (5 bases). The sequencing used PBMCs from blood, collected 11 to 12 days after vaccination. The TCR comes from a man aged 45-65 years who received an inactivated influenza vaccine. The CDR3 loop is CSARAQGGGPLHF. In nucleotides, the CDR3 is TGCAGTGCTAGAGCGCAGGGTGGAGGACCCCTCCACTTT.